This T cell receptor beta chain appears in the sequencing data of a study of cytomegalovirus exposure and HLA in healthy donors. PCR primers comprised 60 Vbeta and 13 Jbeta primers. This table comes from immunoSEQ multiplex PCR, and its TCRdb copy is limited to in-frame clones, with some not included. The profile covers approximately 140,000 clones, with 76% appearing a single time and 3.5% to 5% taken by the ten largest. The clonotype was recovered from a man between 18 and 29 years old in good health and CMV-seronegative. Material for sequencing was PBMCs.

Here the CDR3 DNA reads TGTGCTAGTGGTGGTGACGGGATGAGGCAGCCCCAGCATTTT. Amino acid sequence: CASGGDGMRQPQHF. This chain joins TRBV12-5 and TRBJ1-5; no definite D call. CDR1 and CDR2 (germline): LGHNT, FRNRAP. This CDR3 comprises 14 residues. Trimming left V 5 bases short and J 7 bases short, with 15 bases between.